Listed below are T cell receptor beta chains from one sample, sequenced in a study of blood T cells in healthy people across ages. TCRdb ran MiXCR on the 5' RACE reads and lists one entry per CDR3 protein. This sample has hundreds of thousands of distinct CDR3 sequences, with roughly 53% found just once. The sequenced sample consisted of blood. These receptors all stem from a man in his 60s in good health. Each CDR3 is given with its conserved first and last residue. The D gene is left open where the match is weak. Size values are once, few and many counts, or a class for expanded clones, and some rows have none.

many	-	TRBJ2-5	TRBV16	TGTGCCAGCAGCCAAGGGTTTCGACGGGAGCAGTACTTC	CASSQGFRREQYF
-	TRBD2	TRBJ2-7	TRBV29-1	TGCAGCGTTACCACTAGCGGGGCCTTCTACGAGCAGTACTTC	CSVTTSGAFYEQYF
-	-	TRBJ2-2	TRBV4-1	TGCGCCAGCAGCCAAGAATGGACTGTCACCGGGGAGCTGTTTTTT	CASSQEWTVTGELFF
-	TRBD1	TRBJ2-3	TRBV28	TGTGCCAGCACCCCAGCCGGGACAGGGTTGGCAGATACGCAGTATTTT	CASTPAGTGLADTQYF
-	-	TRBJ2-2	TRBV7-9	TGTGCCAGCAGCTCTCGACAGGAGGACACCGGGGAGCTGTTTTTT	CASSSRQEDTGELFF
-	-	TRBJ2-6	TRBV14	TGTGCCAGCAGCTTAGGACGGCTCTCTGGGGCCAACGTCCTGACTTTC	CASSLGRLSGANVLTF
-	-	TRBJ1-1	TRBV11-2	TGTGCCAGCAGCCCCCAAGGGGGGGCTGAAGCTTTCTTT	CASSPQGGAEAFF
few	-	TRBJ2-3	TRBV12-3/TRBV12-4	TGTGCCAGCAGTCCCGGACTACATACGCAGTATTTT	CASSPGLHTQYF
-	-	TRBJ2-6	TRBV11-2	TGTGCCAGCAGCCTCAGGGTTACTGGGGCCAACGTCCTGACTTTC	CASSLRVTGANVLTF
-	-	TRBJ2-1	TRBV29-1	TGCAGCGGCCGGGCCAGGCTCTCCTACAATGAGCAGTTCTTC	CSGRARLSYNEQFF
-	TRBD1	TRBJ2-5	TRBV2	TGTGCCAGCAGCCGGGACAGCGTCCAAGAGACCCAGTACTTC	CASSRDSVQETQYF
-	-	TRBJ1-1	TRBV7-8	TGTGCCAGCAGCCGCGGGGAAGCTTTCTTT	CASSRGEAFF
-	-	TRBJ1-1	TRBV20-1	TGCAGTGCTAGAGCAACAGGGATCAGAACTTTCTTT	CSARATGIRTFF
-	-	TRBJ2-1	TRBV6-6	TGTGCCAGCAGACCCTACCGGGAAAGGGAGGATGAGCAGTTCTTC	CASRPYREREDEQFF
-	-	TRBJ1-2	TRBV19	TGTGCCAGTAGTATCTCCTGGGGGAGAGGCTATGGCTACACCTTC	CASSISWGRGYGYTF
-	-	TRBJ2-1	TRBV9	TGTGCCAGCAGCCTACTGGCAGGGATGACCAATGAGCAGTTCTTC	CASSLLAGMTNEQFF
-	-	TRBJ1-2	TRBV20-1	TGCAGTGCTAGGAGCGGTGGGGGGGCAGAGGGCTACACCTTC	CSARSGGGAEGYTF
-	-	TRBJ2-1	TRBV7-8	TGTGCCAGCAGCCGGACGCGGGCGGCCGAGCAGTTCTTC	CASSRTRAAEQFF
-	TRBD1	TRBJ2-1	TRBV5-1	TGCGCCAGCAGAGGGACAGCCCTTCAGGGTGAGCAGTTCTTC	CASRGTALQGEQFF
-	-	TRBJ2-4	TRBV18	TGTGCCAGCTCACCAGAGACAGGCGAAAACATTCAGTACTTC	CASSPETGENIQYF
-	-	TRBJ1-2	TRBV10-3	TGTGCCATCATTACACCCGCTGGCGGCTACACCTTC	CAIITPAGGYTF
many	-	TRBJ2-3	TRBV24-1	TGTGCCACCAGTGATCCCGGTACCGATACGCAGTATTTT	CATSDPGTDTQYF
-	-	TRBJ2-3	TRBV29-1	TGCAGCGTTAGGGACGGCCGATTCGATACGCAGTATTTT	CSVRDGRFDTQYF
-	TRBD1	TRBJ2-5	TRBV29-1	TGCAGCGTCGCTCCGGGACAGGGGCCTTTCGGGACCCAGTACTTC	CSVAPGQGPFGTQYF
-	-	TRBJ2-7	TRBV29-1	TGCAGCGTTGAAAGGGTGGGCCTTTGCGAGCAGTACTTC	CSVERVGLCEQYF
-	-	TRBJ1-4	TRBV20-1	TGCAGTGCTAGAGCGACAGGTGTGGAAAAACTGTTTTTT	CSARATGVEKLFF
-	TRBD1	TRBJ2-5	TRBV5-1	TGCGCCAGCAGCTTGGAGACAGGGGGTTTTGAGCAGTACTTC	CASSLETGGFEQYF
few	TRBD1	TRBJ2-1	TRBV29-1	TGCAGCGGTGGACCCGGGACAGGGTCCTACAATGAGCAGTTCTTC	CSGGPGTGSYNEQFF
-	TRBD1	TRBJ1-5	TRBV6-1	TGTGCCAGCAATTCCGGGACAGGGGTCCAGCCCCAGCATTTT	CASNSGTGVQPQHF
few	TRBD1	TRBJ2-4	TRBV2	TGTGCCGGATACAGGGGGCCTCCACCGCGGCAGTACTTC	CAGYRGPPPRQYF
-	-	TRBJ2-7	TRBV20-1	TGCAGTGCCCAGAGGGACTACGAGCAGTACTTC	CSAQRDYEQYF
once	TRBD2	TRBJ2-5	TRBV11-2	TGTGCCAGCAGCTTAGCGGGACTAGTGACCGAGACCCAGTACTTC	CASSLAGLVTETQYF
-	-	TRBJ2-3	TRBV29-1	TGCAGCGCGGAGGGGGGGGGTACGCAGTATTTT	CSAEGGGTQYF
-	-	TRBJ2-5	TRBV19	TGTGCCAGCGGTCCGGCGAGGACCCAGTACTTC	CASGPARTQYF
-	-	TRBJ1-2	TRBV5-4	TGTGCCAGCAGCTTGGCCCCGGCAGTTCGAAACTATGGCTACACCTTC	CASSLAPAVRNYGYTF
-	-	TRBJ2-6	TRBV20-1	TGCAGTGCTAGTCACCAGGGGCTCTCTGGGGCCAACGTCCTGACTTTC	CSASHQGLSGANVLTF
-	-	TRBJ2-1	TRBV5-4	TGTGCCAGCATCCGGGGGGCGGGGGCCCTCTACAATGAGCAGTTCTTC	CASIRGAGALYNEQFF
few	-	TRBJ2-5	TRBV28	TGTGCCAGCAGTCCGACCATTCAGGGGACCCAGTACTTC	CASSPTIQGTQYF
few	TRBD2	TRBJ2-1	TRBV5-1	TGCGCCAGCAGCCCCTCCTCGACTAGCCATGAGCAGTTCTTC	CASSPSSTSHEQFF
-	-	TRBJ1-6	TRBV28	TGTGCCAGCAAAGGGGGTAATTCACCCCTCCACTTT	CASKGGNSPLHF
-	TRBD2	TRBJ2-3	TRBV12-3/TRBV12-4	TGTGCCAGCAGTTTGACCGGCGGGGGGGCCTTCGAGCAGTATTTT	CASSLTGGGAFEQYF
-	-	TRBJ1-6	TRBV5-5	TGTGCCAGCAGCCTGCGGACAGAAGGGTCACCCCTCCACTTT	CASSLRTEGSPLHF
once	-	TRBJ1-4	TRBV2	TGTGCCAGCAGTGTGAATGATCCGGGGACTAATGAAAAACTGTTTTTT	CASSVNDPGTNEKLFF
-	TRBD1	TRBJ2-2	TRBV7-9	TGTGCCAGCACCAAACAGGGGAGCGGGGAGCTGTTTTTT	CASTKQGSGELFF
-	-	TRBJ1-5	TRBV5-1	TGCGCCAGCAGTGGTGAGGGCCCCAATCAGCCCCAGCATTTT	CASSGEGPNQPQHF
-	-	TRBJ2-5	TRBV3-1	TGTGCCAGCAGCCCACCCGCGAGGGAGACCCAGTACTTC	CASSPPARETQYF
-	-	TRBJ1-1	TRBV24-1	TGTGCCACCAGTGATACAGGGAACACTGAAGCTTTCTTT	CATSDTGNTEAFF
-	TRBD1	TRBJ1-6	TRBV19	TGTGCCAGTAGTATCGGGACAGCGCATAATTCACCCCTCCACTTT	CASSIGTAHNSPLHF
-	-	TRBJ1-5	TRBV12-3/TRBV12-4	TGTGCCAGCAGCGACAGGCCCAATCAGCCCCAGCATTTT	CASSDRPNQPQHF
few	-	TRBJ2-1	TRBV7-2	TGTGCCAGCAGCTTTTCAAGTGGGGATGAGCAGTTCTTC	CASSFSSGDEQFF
few	TRBD2	TRBJ2-3	TRBV7-9	TGTGCCAGCAGCTTAACGAGCGGGGGAGCGACAGATACGCAGTATTTT	CASSLTSGGATDTQYF
-	-	TRBJ2-7	TRBV19	TGTGCCAGTAGTATGAGGTGGCAGGGGCCCCCCTACGAGCAGTACTTC	CASSMRWQGPPYEQYF